Below are 11 T cell receptor beta chains sequenced from a single sample in a study of cytomegalovirus exposure and HLA in healthy donors. 13 Jbeta primers and 60 Vbeta primers were used for the PCR. The method was immunoSEQ multiplex PCR; TCRdb's version includes in-frame clones alone and lacks a portion of them. The repertoire holds some 190,000 clones, with around 78% as singletons. Material: PBMCs. These TCRs come from a woman aged 25 to 39 in good health and CMV-seropositive.

The chain employs TRBV5-1 and TRBJ2-1, with 7 bases that match TRBD2. Unmatched junction bases numbered 2, after V lost 0 bases and J lost 8 bases. The CDR3 spans 13 residues. Germline V lookup: CDR1 SGHRS, CDR2 YFSETQ. The CDR3 here is CASSLALADEQFF. The CDR3, as DNA: TGCGCCAGCAGCTTGGCGCTAGCGGATGAGCAGTTCTTC.

In this sample, this clone turned up a few times. The chain has TRBV5-6 and TRBJ2-1; D is unresolved. This CDR3 is 11 amino acids long. Germline values: CDR1 SGHDT, CDR2 YYEEEE. With 2 bases removed from V and 10 bases from J, the gap between germline ends came to 7 bases. The CDR3 coding sequence is TGTGCCAGCAGCTTACTCAACGAGCAGTTCTTC. Protein sequence: CASSLLNEQFF.

The chain has TRBV5-1 and TRBJ2-7; weak D call: TRBD1 (6 bases). Germline V gene data show CDR1 as SGHRS and CDR2 as YFSETQ. The V gene lost 0 bases and the J gene lost 6 bases, with 13 bases spanning the gap. The CDR3 spans 14 residues. CDR3 sequence: CASSLADRSSEQYF. CDR3 sequence (DNA): TGCGCCAGCAGCTTGGCCGACAGGAGCTCCGAGCAGTACTTC.

The chain carries TRBV4-1 and TRBJ1-3, with D unclear. CDR1 is MGHRA and CDR2 is YSYEKL in the germline V gene. Between the trimmed V and J ends, which lost 6 bases and 5 bases, there was a span of 5 bases. CDR3 length: 11 residues. The CDR3, as DNA: TGCGCCAGCAGGAGTCGAAACACCATATATTTT. This sequence encodes CASRSRNTIYF.

The chain couples TRBV6-7 to TRBJ2-7, with D possibly being TRBD1 (6 bases). TRBV6-7 is placed among ORFs of uncertain function. V was cut by 2 bases and J by 4 bases, with 12 bases left in between. The CDR3 is 14 residues long. Here the CDR3 reads CASSYDKGDYEQYF. The CDR3 DNA sequence: TGTGCCAGCAGTTACGACAAGGGGGATTACGAGCAGTACTTC.

DNA of the CDR3: TGTGCCAGCAGGGACCCAAACACGGGGGAGCAGTTCTTC. Protein: CASRDPNTGEQFF. The chain employs TRBV27 and TRBJ2-1; possibly TRBD2 for D (5 bases). Between the trimmed V and J ends, which lost 6 bases and 10 bases, there was a span of 16 bases. Germline CDR1 reads MNHEY; CDR2 reads SMNVEV (reference sequence). The CDR3 contains 13 residues.

This clone appeared once. The chain joins TRBV6-4 to TRBJ2-1, with D maybe TRBD2 (6 bases). V was trimmed by 0 bases and J by 6 bases, leaving 12 bases between them. From germline, CDR1 is MRHNA and CDR2 SNTAGT. The CDR3 loop spans 15 amino acids. The CDR3 DNA is TGTGCCAGCAGTGACTCGGGGACTGGAAGCAATGAGCAGTTCTTC. This encodes CASSDSGTGSNEQFF.

The chain couples TRBV18 to TRBJ2-3; 15 positions match TRBD2. CDR1 is KGHSH and CDR2 is LQKENI in the germline V gene. Unmatched junction bases numbered 5, after V lost 0 bases and J lost 1 base. The CDR3 runs to 19 residues. CDR3: CASSPPLGLAGGRTDTQYF. The CDR3 nucleotides are TGTGCCAGCTCACCACCACTGGGACTAGCGGGAGGCCGCACAGATACGCAGTATTTT. Filled out from reference TRBV18 and TRBJ2-3, the complete variable domain reads NAGVMQNPRHLVRRRGQEARLRCSPMKGHSHVYWYRQLPEEGLKFMVYLQKENIIDESGMPKERFSAEFPKEGPSILRIQQVVRGDSAAYFCASSPPLGLAGGRTDTQYFGPGTRLTVL.

The genes are TRBV5-4 and TRBJ2-1; D perhaps matches TRBD2 (5 bases). Germline CDR1 SGHNT, CDR2 YYREEE (reference sequence). The V and J ends lost 0 bases and 7 bases respectively, with 11 bases between them. The CDR3 covers 14 residues. The CDR3 coding sequence is TGTGCCAGCAGCTTGGGAGGGCAAGAAAATGAGCAGTTCTTC. Its translation is CASSLGGQENEQFF.

This chain uses TRBV19 with TRBJ2-4; D might be TRBD2 (6 bases). V dropped 1 base and J dropped 2 bases, with 12 bases sitting between them. This CDR3 contains 16 residues. In germline, CDR1 is LNHDA, CDR2 SQIVND (reference sequence). CDR3 loop: CASSIAGRGTKNIQYF. The DNA of the CDR3 is TGTGCCAGTAGTATAGCAGGGCGGGGAACCAAAAACATTCAGTACTTC.

The V call is TRBV29-1, the J call TRBJ2-3; D is unresolved. The germline V and J ends were trimmed by 0 bases and 7 bases, with 8 bases remaining between them. CDR3 length: 12 residues. The V gene's germline CDR1 is SQVTM and CDR2 ANQGSEA. The CDR3: CSVEDGLYTQYF. For the CDR3, the DNA is TGCAGCGTTGAAGACGGTTTGTATACGCAGTATTTT.